Presented here are 7 T cell receptor beta chains from one specimen sequenced in a study of cytomegalovirus exposure and HLA in healthy donors. PCR used 60 Vbeta primers and 13 Jbeta primers. The protocol was immunoSEQ multiplex PCR, while the TCRdb copy is restricted to in-frame clones and leaves out a portion. The sample holds 130,000 or so clones, 70% to 85% seen once. The sample taken for sequencing was PBMCs. The receptors were gathered from a female donor in good health and CMV-seronegative.

This chain joins TRBV9 and TRBJ1-1, with a tentative D call TRBD1 (5 bases). This CDR3 contains 15 residues. From germline, CDR1 is SGDLS and CDR2 YYNGEE. The V end lost 0 bases, the J end lost 0 bases, and 9 bases lay between the germline ends. The CDR3 nucleotides are TGTGCCAGCAGCGTAGAGGCAGGGCTGAACACTGAAGCTTTCTTT. Its protein product is CASSVEAGLNTEAFF.

The J gene is TRBJ2-7, the V gene TRBV7-2; 7 nucleotides agree with TRBD2. With 5 bases clipped from V and 2 bases from J, the junction kept 9 bases outside the gene matches. Germline CDR1 reads SGHTA; CDR2 reads FQGNSA. The CDR3 consists of 15 residues. CDR3 region: CASSVTGTTTYEQYF. The CDR3 bases are TGTGCCAGCAGCGTAACCGGGACTACGACCTACGAGCAGTACTTC.

This sequence joins TRBV4-1 and TRBJ1-5; D unclear. Trimming took off 4 bases at V and 6 bases at J, with 16 bases between the two ends. Germline CDR1 MGHRA, CDR2 YSYEKL. The CDR3 is made up of 15 amino acids. The CDR3 loop is CASSPDPLRFQPQHF. DNA for the CDR3: TGCGCCAGCAGCCCAGACCCCCTCAGGTTTCAGCCCCAGCATTTT.

The V gene is TRBV5-1, the J gene TRBJ2-3, with TRBD2 matching 9 bases. This CDR3 is 15 amino acids long. J gave up 4 bases and V 3 bases, and 6 bases lay outside the gene matches. CDR1 is SGHRS and CDR2 is YFSETQ in the germline V gene. CDR3: CASSSLAGVADTQYF. The CDR3 DNA is TGCGCCAGCAGCTCATTAGCGGGAGTGGCAGATACGCAGTATTTT.

In the case of this clone: Other DNA sequences of this sample code for an identical CDR3. The V gene is TRBV9, the J gene TRBJ2-1, with TRBD2 matching 8 bases. Per germline, CDR1 SGDLS and CDR2 YYNGEE. The CDR3 covers 15 residues. Trimming removed 3 bases from V and 5 bases from J; junction bases left unmatched: 7. The CDR3 loop is CASSASGSGNNEQFF. As DNA, the CDR3 is TGTGCCAGCAGCGCCAGCGGGAGCGGGAACAATGAGCAGTTCTTC.

The chain has TRBV4-3 and TRBJ1-2, with D uncertain. CDR3 length equals 16 residues. Between the trimmed V and J ends, which lost 4 bases and 0 bases, there was a span of 15 bases. Germline V gene sequence: CDR1 LGHNA, CDR2 YSLEER. The CDR3 region has the DNA TGCGCCAGCAGCCCCCTTGTCGAGGGAGCTAACTATGGCTACACCTTC. Protein product: CASSPLVEGANYGYTF.

This clone was seen only once. The V gene is TRBV28, the J gene TRBJ2-3, with 8 bases identical to TRBD1. In germline, CDR1 is MDHEN, CDR2 SYDVKM. This CDR3 contains 14 residues. Losses at the gene ends were 9 bases for V and 6 bases for J; bases not matched to a gene: 11. The DNA of the CDR3 is TGTGCCAGTCACCAGGGGGCGCATCCGGATACGCAGTATTTT. It is translated as CASHQGAHPDTQYF.